What follows describes a single T cell receptor beta chain. It has no known antigen specificity. The sample's time point label, decoded: baseline before first vaccination. Samples from vaccinated people were obtained from the UK trials COV001 and COV002, which included a single-blind randomized controlled phase 2/3 trial of AZD1222 (ChAdOx1 nCoV-19) in healthy adults. For TCRbeta chain sequencing, PBMC samples were collected from trial participants at day 0 and at day 28 after the second dose. The data originate from a study of T cell responses to AZD1222 COVID-19 vaccine (dated by TCRdb to the early 2020s). Context from the whole study: A total of 230 to 250 trial participants underwent TCR sequencing, of whom about 210 received two doses of AZD1222 and about 25 received two doses of the MenACWY control vaccine. Trial participants were enrolled by age into 18-55, 56-69 and 70-plus year subgroups, with about 150, 27 and 61 TCR-sequenced participants respectively.

The CDR3 regions of human TCRbeta chains were analyzed by immunosequencing. The paper's data handling went like this. Repertoire TCRs were checked for matches against a reference library of SARS-CoV-2-specific TCRs that had been generated using the MIRA antigen-specificity platform. Breadth was defined as the fraction of unique TCRs that were SARS-CoV-2-associated, and depth was defined as the fraction of total T cells that were SARS-CoV-2-associated. Each spike-specific TCR was assigned to its reactive spike region and to a CD4 or CD8 class using the MIRA data. Log10-transformed breadth and depth values were compared by one-way ANOVA with Sidak's multiple comparisons tests. TCRdb mirrors the immuneACCESS table, restricted to in-frame sequences. Some clones are absent from its copies; in checked studies, under half trace to an unresolved V gene, and the reason for the others is unknown. The DNA was the basis for D and trimming; V, J and clone size are from that table. The sample table gives about 140,000 clones. The biggest ten clones account for 2% to 2.5% of the sample.

Overall results and qualifications from the work: Because no samples from the day 14 peak response were available, repertoires could be characterized only after the peak T cell response. Spike-specific TCR breadth and depth rose significantly after two AZD1222 doses compared with day 0 and with MenACWY recipients. Participants were mostly white British and included more females than males, and it was suggested by the authors that clonal diversity may have been underestimated. The whole spike protein was spanned by vaccine-associated CD4 TCRs, and dominant responses were seen in regions 160-218 and 743-854. Only five or six AZD1222 recipients were SARS-CoV-2 seropositive at baseline, limiting conclusions about previously exposed vaccinees. Reportedly, close to half of the unique spike-specific TCRs recognized epitopes lying outside the regions that are mutated in the B.1.351 and B.1.1.7 variants. The 56-69-year group was small, and its depth increase did not reach significance, likely because of low power.

The germline V gene (reference sequence) yields LNHDA for CDR1 and SQIVND for CDR2. The CDR3 covers 15 residues, taking in both the cysteine and the phenylalanine. The only DNA kept is the CDR3, 45 bases in frame from the first base. Clipping removes 6 bases from V and 2 bases from J, with 5 as the unmatched junction base count. This receptor was obtained from an adult in good health. The sequenced material came from peripheral blood. The receptor chain draws on TRBV19 and TRBJ1-5, with 9 bases in between that match TRBD1. In nucleotides, the sequence is TGTGCCAGTAGCTTACAGGGGGCCGGCAATCAGCCCCAGCATTTT. This sequence encodes CASSLQGAGNQPQHF.